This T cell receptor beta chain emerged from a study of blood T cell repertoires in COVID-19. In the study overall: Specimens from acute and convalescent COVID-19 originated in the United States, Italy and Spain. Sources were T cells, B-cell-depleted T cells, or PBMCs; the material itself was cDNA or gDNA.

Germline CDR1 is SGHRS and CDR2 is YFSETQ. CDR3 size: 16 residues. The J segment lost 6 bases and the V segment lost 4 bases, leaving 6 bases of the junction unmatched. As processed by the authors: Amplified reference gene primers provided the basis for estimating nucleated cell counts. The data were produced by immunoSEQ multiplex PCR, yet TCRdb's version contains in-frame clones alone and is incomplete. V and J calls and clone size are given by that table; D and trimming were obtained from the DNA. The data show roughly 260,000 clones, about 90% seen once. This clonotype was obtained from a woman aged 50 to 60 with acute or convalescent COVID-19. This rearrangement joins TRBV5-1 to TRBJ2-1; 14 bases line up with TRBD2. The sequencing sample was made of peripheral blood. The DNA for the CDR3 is TGCGCCAGCAGCACAGGGACTAGCGGGAGTATCAATGAGCAGTTCTTC. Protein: CASSTGTSGSINEQFF.